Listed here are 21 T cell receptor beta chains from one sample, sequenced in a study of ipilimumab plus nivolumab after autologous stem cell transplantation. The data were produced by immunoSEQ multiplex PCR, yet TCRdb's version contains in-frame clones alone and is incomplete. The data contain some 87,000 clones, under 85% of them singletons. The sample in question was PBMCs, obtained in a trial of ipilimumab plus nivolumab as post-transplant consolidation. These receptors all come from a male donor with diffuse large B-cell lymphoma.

CDR3 sequence reads: CASSYGGQNTEAFF. The CDR3 DNA reads TGCGCCAGCAGCTACGGAGGCCAGAACACTGAAGCTTTCTTT. V is TRBV5-1 and J is TRBJ1-1, with D uncertain. Deletions cut 3 bases from V and 1 base from J, with 10 bases between. This CDR3 comprises 14 residues. Per germline, CDR1 SGHRS and CDR2 YFSETQ.

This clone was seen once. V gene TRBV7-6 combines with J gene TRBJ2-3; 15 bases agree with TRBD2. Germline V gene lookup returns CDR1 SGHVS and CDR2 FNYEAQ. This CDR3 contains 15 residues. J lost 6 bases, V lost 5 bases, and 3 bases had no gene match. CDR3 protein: CASSGTSGGWDTQYF. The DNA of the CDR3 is TGTGCCAGCAGCGGGACTAGCGGGGGGTGGGATACGCAGTATTTT.

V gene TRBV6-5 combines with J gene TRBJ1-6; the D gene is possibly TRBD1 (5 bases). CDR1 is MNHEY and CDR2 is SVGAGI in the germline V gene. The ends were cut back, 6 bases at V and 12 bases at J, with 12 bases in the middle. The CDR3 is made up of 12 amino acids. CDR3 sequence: CASRFQGEPLHF. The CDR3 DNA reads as TGTGCCAGCAGATTCCAGGGAGAACCCCTCCACTTT.

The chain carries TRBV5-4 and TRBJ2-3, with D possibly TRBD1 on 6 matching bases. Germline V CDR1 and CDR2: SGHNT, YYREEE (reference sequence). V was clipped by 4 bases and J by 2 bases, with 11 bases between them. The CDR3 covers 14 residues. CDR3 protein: CASSQDRNTDTQYF. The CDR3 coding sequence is TGTGCCAGCAGCCAAGACAGGAACACAGATACGCAGTATTTT.

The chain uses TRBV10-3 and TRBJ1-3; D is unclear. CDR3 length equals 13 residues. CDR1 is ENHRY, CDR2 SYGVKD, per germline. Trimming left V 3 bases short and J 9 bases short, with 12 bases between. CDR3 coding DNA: TGTGCCATCAGTGACAGTCTCCGGAGCACCATATATTTT. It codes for CAISDSLRSTIYF.

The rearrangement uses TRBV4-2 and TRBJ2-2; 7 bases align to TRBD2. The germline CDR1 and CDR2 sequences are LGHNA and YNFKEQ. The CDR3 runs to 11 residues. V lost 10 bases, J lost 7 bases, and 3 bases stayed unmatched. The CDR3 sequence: CAISGGGELFF. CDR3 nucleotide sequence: TGTGCCATCTCGGGGGGCGGGGAGCTGTTTTTT.

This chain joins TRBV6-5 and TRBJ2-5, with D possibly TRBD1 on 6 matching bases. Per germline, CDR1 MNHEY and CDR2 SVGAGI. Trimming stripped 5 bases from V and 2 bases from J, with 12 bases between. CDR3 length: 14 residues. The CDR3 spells CASSPWGPQETQYF. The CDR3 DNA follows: TGTGCCAGCAGTCCCTGGGGGCCGCAAGAGACCCAGTACTTC.

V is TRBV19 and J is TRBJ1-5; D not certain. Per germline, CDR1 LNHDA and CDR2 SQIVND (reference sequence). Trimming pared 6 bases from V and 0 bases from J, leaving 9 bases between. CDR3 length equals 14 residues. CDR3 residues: CASRYGDSNQPQHF. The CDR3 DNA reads TGTGCCAGTAGATACGGGGATAGCAATCAGCCCCAGCATTTT.

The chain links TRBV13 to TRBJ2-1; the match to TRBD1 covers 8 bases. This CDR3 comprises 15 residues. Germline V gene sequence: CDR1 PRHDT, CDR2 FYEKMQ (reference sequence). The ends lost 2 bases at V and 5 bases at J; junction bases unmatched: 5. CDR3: CASSLLGTGDNEQFF. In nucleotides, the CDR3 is TGTGCCAGCAGCTTACTCGGGACAGGCGACAATGAGCAGTTCTTC.

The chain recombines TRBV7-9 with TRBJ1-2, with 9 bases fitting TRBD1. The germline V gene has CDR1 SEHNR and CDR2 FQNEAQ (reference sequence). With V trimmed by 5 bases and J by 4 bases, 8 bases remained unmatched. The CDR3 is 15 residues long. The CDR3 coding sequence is TGTGCCAGCAGCCCCTGGGACAGGGTCATCTATGGCTACACCTTC. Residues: CASSPWDRVIYGYTF.

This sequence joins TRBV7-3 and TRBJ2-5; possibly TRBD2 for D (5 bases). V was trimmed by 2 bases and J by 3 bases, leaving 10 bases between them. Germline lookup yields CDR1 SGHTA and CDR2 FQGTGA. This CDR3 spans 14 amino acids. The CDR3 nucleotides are TGTGCCAGCAGCTTAGTCGGGGAAAAAGAGACCCAGTACTTC. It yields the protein CASSLVGEKETQYF.

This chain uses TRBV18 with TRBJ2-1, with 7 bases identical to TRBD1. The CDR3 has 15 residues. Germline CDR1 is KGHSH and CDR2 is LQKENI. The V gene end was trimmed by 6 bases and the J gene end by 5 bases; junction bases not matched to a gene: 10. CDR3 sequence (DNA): TGTGCCAGCTCCACAAGAGACAGGGCCGACAATGAGCAGTTCTTC. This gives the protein CASSTRDRADNEQFF.

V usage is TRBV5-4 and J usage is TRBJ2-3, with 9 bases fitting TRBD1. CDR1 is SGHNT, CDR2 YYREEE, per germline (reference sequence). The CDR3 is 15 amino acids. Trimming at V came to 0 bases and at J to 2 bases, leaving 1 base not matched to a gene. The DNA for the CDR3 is TGTGCCAGCAGCTTGGGACAGGGGGTCACAGATACGCAGTATTTT. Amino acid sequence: CASSLGQGVTDTQYF.

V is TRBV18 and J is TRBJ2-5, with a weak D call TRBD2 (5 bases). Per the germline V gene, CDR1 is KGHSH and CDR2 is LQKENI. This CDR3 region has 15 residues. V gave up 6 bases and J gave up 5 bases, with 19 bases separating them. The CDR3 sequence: CASSLRAQRGETQYF. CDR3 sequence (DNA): TGTGCCAGCTCCCTCCGGGCCCAGAGAGGGGAGACCCAGTACTTC.

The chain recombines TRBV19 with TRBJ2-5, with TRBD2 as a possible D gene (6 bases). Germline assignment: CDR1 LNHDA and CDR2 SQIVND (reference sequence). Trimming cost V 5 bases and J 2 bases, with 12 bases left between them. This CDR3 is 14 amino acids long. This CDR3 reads CASSPPGGQETQYF. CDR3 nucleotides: TGTGCCAGTAGTCCCCCCGGGGGTCAAGAGACCCAGTACTTC.

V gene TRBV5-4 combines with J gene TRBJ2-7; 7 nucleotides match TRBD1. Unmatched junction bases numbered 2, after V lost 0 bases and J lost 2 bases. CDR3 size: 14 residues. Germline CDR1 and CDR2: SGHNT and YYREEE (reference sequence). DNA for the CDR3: TGTGCCAGCAGCTTGGGGGACAGAGCCTACGAGCAGTACTTC. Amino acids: CASSLGDRAYEQYF.

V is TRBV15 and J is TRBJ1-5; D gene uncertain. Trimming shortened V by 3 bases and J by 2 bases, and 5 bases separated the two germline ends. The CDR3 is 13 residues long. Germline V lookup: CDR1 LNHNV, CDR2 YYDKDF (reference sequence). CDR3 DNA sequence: TGTGCCACCAGCAGGGGCGGCAATCAGCCCCAGCATTTT. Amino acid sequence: CATSRGGNQPQHF.

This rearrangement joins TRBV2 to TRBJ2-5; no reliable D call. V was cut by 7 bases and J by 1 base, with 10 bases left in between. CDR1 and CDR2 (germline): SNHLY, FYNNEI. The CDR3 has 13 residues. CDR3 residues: CASKDGIQETQYF. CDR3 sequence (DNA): TGTGCCAGCAAGGACGGTATCCAAGAGACCCAGTACTTC.

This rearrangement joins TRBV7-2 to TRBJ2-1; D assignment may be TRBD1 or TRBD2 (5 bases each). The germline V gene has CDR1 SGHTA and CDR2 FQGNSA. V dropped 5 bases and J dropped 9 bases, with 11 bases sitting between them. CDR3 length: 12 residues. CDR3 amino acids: CASSQGVGEQFF. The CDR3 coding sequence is TGTGCCAGCAGCCAGGGAGTGGGTGAGCAGTTCTTC.

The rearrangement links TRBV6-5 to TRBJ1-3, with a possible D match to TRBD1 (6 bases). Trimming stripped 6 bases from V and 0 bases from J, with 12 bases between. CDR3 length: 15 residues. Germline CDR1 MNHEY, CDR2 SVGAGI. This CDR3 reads CASRMTGNSGNTIYF. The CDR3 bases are TGTGCCAGCAGGATGACAGGCAACTCTGGAAACACCATATATTTT.

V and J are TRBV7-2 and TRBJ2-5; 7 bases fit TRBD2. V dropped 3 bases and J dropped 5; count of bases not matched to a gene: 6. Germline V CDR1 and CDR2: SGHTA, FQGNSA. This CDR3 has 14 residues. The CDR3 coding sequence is TGTGCCAGCAGCTTCGGCGGGGGTGGTGAGACCCAGTACTTC. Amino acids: CASSFGGGGETQYF.